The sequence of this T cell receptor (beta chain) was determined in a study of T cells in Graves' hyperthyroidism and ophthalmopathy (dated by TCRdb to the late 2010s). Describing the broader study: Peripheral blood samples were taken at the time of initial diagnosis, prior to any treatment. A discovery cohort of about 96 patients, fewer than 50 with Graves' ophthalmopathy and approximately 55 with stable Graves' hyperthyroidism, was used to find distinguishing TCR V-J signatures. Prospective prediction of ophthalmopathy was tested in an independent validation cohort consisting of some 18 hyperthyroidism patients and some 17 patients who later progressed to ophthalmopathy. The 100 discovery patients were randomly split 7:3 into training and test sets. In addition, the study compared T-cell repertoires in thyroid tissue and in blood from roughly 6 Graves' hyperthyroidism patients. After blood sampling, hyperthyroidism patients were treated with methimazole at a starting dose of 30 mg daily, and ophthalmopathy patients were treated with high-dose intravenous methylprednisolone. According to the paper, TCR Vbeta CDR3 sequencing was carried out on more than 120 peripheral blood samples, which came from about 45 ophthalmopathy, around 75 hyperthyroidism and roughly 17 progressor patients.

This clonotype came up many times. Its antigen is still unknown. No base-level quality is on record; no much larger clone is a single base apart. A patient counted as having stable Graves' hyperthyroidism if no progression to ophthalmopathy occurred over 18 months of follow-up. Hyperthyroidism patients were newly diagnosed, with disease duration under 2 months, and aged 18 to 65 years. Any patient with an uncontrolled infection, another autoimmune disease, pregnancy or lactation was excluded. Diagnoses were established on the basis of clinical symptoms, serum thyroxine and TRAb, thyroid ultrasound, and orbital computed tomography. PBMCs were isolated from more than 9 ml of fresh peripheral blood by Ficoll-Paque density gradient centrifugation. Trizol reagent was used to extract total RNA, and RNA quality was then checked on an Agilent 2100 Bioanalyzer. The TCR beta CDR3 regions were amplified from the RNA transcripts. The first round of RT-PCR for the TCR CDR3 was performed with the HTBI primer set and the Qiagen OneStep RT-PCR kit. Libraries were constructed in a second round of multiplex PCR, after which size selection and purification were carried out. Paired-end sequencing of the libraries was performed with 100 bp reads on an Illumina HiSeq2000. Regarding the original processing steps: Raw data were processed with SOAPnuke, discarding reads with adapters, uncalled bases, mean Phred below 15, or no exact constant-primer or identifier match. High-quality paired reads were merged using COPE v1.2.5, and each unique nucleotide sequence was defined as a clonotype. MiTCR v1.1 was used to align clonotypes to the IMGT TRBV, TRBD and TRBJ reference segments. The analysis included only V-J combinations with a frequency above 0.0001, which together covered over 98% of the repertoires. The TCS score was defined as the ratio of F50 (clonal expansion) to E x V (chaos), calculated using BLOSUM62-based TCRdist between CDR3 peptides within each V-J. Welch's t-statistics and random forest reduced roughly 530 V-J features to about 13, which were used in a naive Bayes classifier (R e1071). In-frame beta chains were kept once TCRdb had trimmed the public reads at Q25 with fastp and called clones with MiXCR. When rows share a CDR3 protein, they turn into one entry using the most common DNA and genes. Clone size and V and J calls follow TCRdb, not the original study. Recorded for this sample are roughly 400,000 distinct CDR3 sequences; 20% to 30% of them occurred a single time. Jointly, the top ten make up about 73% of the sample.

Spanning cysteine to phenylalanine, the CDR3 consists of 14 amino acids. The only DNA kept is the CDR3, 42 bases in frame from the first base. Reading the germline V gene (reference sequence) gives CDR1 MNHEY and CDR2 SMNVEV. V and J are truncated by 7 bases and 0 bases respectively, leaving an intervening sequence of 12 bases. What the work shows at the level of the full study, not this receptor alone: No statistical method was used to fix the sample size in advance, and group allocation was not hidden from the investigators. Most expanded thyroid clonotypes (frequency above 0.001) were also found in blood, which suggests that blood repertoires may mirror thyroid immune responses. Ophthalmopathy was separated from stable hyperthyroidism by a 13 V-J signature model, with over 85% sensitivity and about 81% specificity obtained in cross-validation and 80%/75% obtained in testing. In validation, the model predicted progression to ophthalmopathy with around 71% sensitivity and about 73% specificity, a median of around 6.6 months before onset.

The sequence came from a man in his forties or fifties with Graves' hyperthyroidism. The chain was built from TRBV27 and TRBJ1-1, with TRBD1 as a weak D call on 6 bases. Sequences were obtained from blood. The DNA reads TGTGCCAGCAAGGCCGACAGGCTGAACACTGAAGCTTTCTTT. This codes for CASKADRLNTEAFF.